This TCR beta chain was found in a study of persistence of HIV-infected CD4 T cells. Overall study context: Isolated cells were CMV- and HIV-1 Gag-responding CD4+ T cells.

Stimulation used approximately 9.6 ug/mL lysate from CMV-infected fibroblasts. Sorted nonresponding memory CD4+ T cells were CD40L-negative, CD69-negative, CD45RO-high. Donors had undetectable plasma HIV-1 RNA, under 50 copies/mL, for 4+ years. This CDR3 is 14 amino acids long. Trimming stripped 1 base from V and 8 bases from J, with 13 bases between. Germline values: CDR1 SGHTA, CDR2 FQGTGA. The study, taken as a whole, reports: TCR oligoclonality correlated with proviral oligoclonality in the same sorted populations.

Sequencing used immunoSEQ version 4 in survey mode. The table came from immunoSEQ multiplex PCR; TCRdb's copy has only in-frame clones and leaves some out. The sample yields fewer than 35,000 clones, 82% seen once. Details on this clone: Its antigen remains unknown.

The sequenced sample was CD4+ T cells sorted from PBMCs after approximately 20-hour stimulation, obtained from a patient who received antiretroviral therapy. This TCR came from an adult woman with HIV who was CMV-seropositive. The chain has TRBV7-3 and TRBJ2-3; the D is unclear. The chain's CDR3 is CASSLNPADGTQYF. DNA for the CDR3: TGTGCCAGCAGCTTAAACCCCGCGGATGGTACGCAGTATTTT.